These T cell receptor beta chains were read from a single sample in a study of blood T cell repertoires in COVID-19. Assay: immunoSEQ multiplex PCR; the TCRdb copy retains only in-frame clones and omits some. The sample shows 110,000 to 150,000 clones, 80% to 90% of them seen only once. Sequenced input: peripheral blood. The receptors were sampled from a woman aged 45-65 years with acute or convalescent COVID-19. Each CDR3 is given with its conserved first and last residue. D genes are given only for firm matches. Clone size is shown for a subset of rows, as once, few, many or a class of expanded clone.

V: TRBV6-6
J: TRBJ1-1
size: NA
D: NA
CDR3: CASREGRTEAFF
DNA: TGTGCCAGCAGGGAGGGTAGGACTGAAGCTTTCTTT

V: TRBV20-1
J: TRBJ1-3
size: once
D: NA
CDR3: CSASSQVQVYF
DNA: TGCAGTGCTAGCTCCCAAGTCCAGGTATATTTT

V: TRBV3-1/TRBV3-2
J: TRBJ1-6
size: NA
D: NA
CDR3: CASSQVAPAGAYNSPLHF
DNA: TGTGCCAGCAGCCAAGTCGCCCCGGCGGGGGCCTATAATTCACCCCTCCACTTT

V: TRBV5-1
J: TRBJ2-2
size: NA
D: TRBD1
CDR3: CASSGIGQGSLSGELFF
DNA: TGCGCCAGCAGCGGGATCGGACAGGGGAGCTTGAGCGGGGAGCTGTTTTTT

V: TRBV27
J: TRBJ2-7
size: NA
D: TRBD1
CDR3: CASSLYPGQGYYEQYF
DNA: TGTGCCAGCAGTTTATACCCCGGACAGGGTTACTACGAGCAGTACTTC

V: TRBV19
J: TRBJ1-5
size: NA
D: TRBD1
CDR3: CASSPDRVDNQPQHF
DNA: TGTGCCAGTAGTCCCGACAGGGTTGATAATCAGCCCCAGCATTTT

V: TRBV7-9
J: TRBJ2-1
size: NA
D: NA
CDR3: CASRLESSYNEQFF
DNA: TGTGCCAGCCGCCTGGAGAGTTCCTACAATGAGCAGTTCTTC

V: TRBV19
J: TRBJ2-2
size: NA
D: TRBD2
CDR3: CASSTGLAGGLNTGELFF
DNA: TGTGCCAGTAGTACCGGACTAGCGGGGGGGCTTAACACCGGGGAGCTGTTTTTT

V: TRBV19
J: TRBJ2-7
size: once
D: NA
CDR3: CASSYRDIYEQYF
DNA: TGTGCCAGTAGTTACCGGGACATCTACGAGCAGTACTTC

V: TRBV27
J: TRBJ2-1
size: NA
D: NA
CDR3: CAIAESSYNEQFF
DNA: TGTGCCATAGCGGAAAGCTCCTACAATGAGCAGTTCTTC

V: TRBV10-2
J: TRBJ2-1
size: NA
D: NA
CDR3: CATSSRDEQFF
DNA: TGCGCCACATCCTCTAGAGATGAGCAGTTCTTC

V: TRBV7-6
J: TRBJ2-5
size: NA
D: NA
CDR3: CASSPRDLQETQYF
DNA: TGTGCCAGCAGCCCTCGGGACTTACAAGAGACCCAGTACTTC

V: TRBV28
J: TRBJ1-1
size: NA
D: TRBD1
CDR3: CASSFGTANTEAFF
DNA: TGTGCCAGCAGTTTTGGGACAGCGAACACTGAAGCTTTCTTT

V: TRBV29-1
J: TRBJ2-7
size: NA
D: NA
CDR3: CSASGHPYEQYF
DNA: TGCAGCGCATCGGGACACCCCTACGAGCAGTACTTC

V: TRBV5-1
J: TRBJ1-2
size: NA
D: NA
CDR3: CASSFFGPNLNYGYTF
DNA: TGCGCCAGCAGCTTCTTTGGGCCCAATCTCAACTATGGCTACACCTTC

V: TRBV6-6
J: TRBJ1-5
size: NA
D: NA
CDR3: CASRITGGGNQPQHF
DNA: TGTGCCAGCAGGATAACAGGAGGAGGGAATCAGCCCCAGCATTTT

V: TRBV7-9
J: TRBJ1-3
size: once
D: NA
CDR3: CARDTRSGNTIYF
DNA: TGTGCCCGGGACACCCGCTCTGGAAACACCATATATTTT

V: TRBV19
J: TRBJ2-6
size: few
D: TRBD1
CDR3: CASSLVDPGTGVAPGANVLTF
DNA: TGTGCCAGTAGTCTAGTTGATCCCGGGACAGGGGTAGCGCCTGGGGCCAACGTCCTGACTTTC

V: TRBV9
J: TRBJ2-1
size: NA
D: TRBD2
CDR3: CASSPGSGLAGYNEQFF
DNA: TGTGCCAGCAGCCCCGGATCGGGACTAGCGGGATACAATGAGCAGTTCTTC

V: TRBV4-2
J: TRBJ1-1
size: NA
D: NA
CDR3: CASSPVGLGGGVNTEAFF
DNA: TGTGCCAGCAGCCCCGTGGGGCTGGGTGGGGGGGTGAACACTGAAGCTTTCTTT

V: TRBV6-5
J: TRBJ2-3
size: NA
D: TRBD1
CDR3: CASSRQGADTQYF
DNA: TGTGCCAGCAGCCGGCAGGGGGCAGATACGCAGTATTTT

V: TRBV12-3/TRBV12-4
J: TRBJ1-6
size: NA
D: NA
CDR3: CASSPRQAAPLHF
DNA: TGTGCCAGCAGTCCAAGACAGGCCGCACCCCTCCACTTT

V: TRBV11-2
J: TRBJ1-1
size: NA
D: NA
CDR3: CASSLSGLTEAFF
DNA: TGTGCCAGCAGCTTATCAGGACTAACTGAAGCTTTCTTT

V: TRBV5-4
J: TRBJ1-5
size: once
D: NA
CDR3: CASSLNGGASNQPQHF
DNA: TGTGCCAGCAGCTTGAACGGGGGGGCAAGCAATCAGCCCCAGCATTTT

V: TRBV27
J: TRBJ1-5
size: NA
D: NA
CDR3: CASSFGTDSNQPQHF
DNA: TGTGCCAGCAGTTTTGGTACAGATAGCAATCAGCCCCAGCATTTT

V: TRBV7-9
J: TRBJ1-4
size: NA
D: NA
CDR3: CASSFSRDATNEKLFF
DNA: TGTGCCAGCAGCTTTTCACGAGATGCAACTAATGAAAAACTGTTTTTT

V: TRBV2
J: TRBJ1-6
size: once
D: TRBD1
CDR3: CASREGTGYSPLHF
DNA: TGTGCCAGCAGGGAGGGGACAGGCTATTCACCCCTCCACTTT

V: TRBV28
J: TRBJ1-1
size: NA
D: NA
CDR3: CASSGQLLNTEAFF
DNA: TGTGCCAGCAGTGGACAGCTCTTGAACACTGAAGCTTTCTTT

V: TRBV9
J: TRBJ1-6
size: NA
D: NA
CDR3: CASSVVGLRGSPLHF
DNA: TGTGCCAGCAGCGTAGTTGGCCTCAGAGGTTCACCCCTCCACTTT

V: TRBV18
J: TRBJ2-5
size: NA
D: TRBD1
CDR3: CASSPPTGAETQYF
DNA: TGTGCCAGCTCACCACCAACAGGGGCCGAGACCCAGTACTTC

V: TRBV3-1/TRBV3-2
J: TRBJ2-3
size: NA
D: TRBD1
CDR3: CASSQVQTKTGTDTQYF
DNA: TGTGCCAGCAGCCAAGTGCAAACGAAGACAGGGACAGATACGCAGTATTTT

V: TRBV7-9
J: TRBJ1-1
size: NA
D: NA
CDR3: CASSLAQDWVNTEAFF
DNA: TGTGCCAGCAGCTTAGCACAGGATTGGGTGAACACTGAAGCTTTCTTT

V: TRBV5-1
J: TRBJ1-6
size: NA
D: TRBD1
CDR3: CASSLAGQGLSPLHF
DNA: TGCGCCAGCAGCTTGGCGGGACAGGGACTGTCACCCCTCCACTTT

V: TRBV9
J: TRBJ1-3
size: NA
D: TRBD1
CDR3: CASSVAGTGGGNTIYF
DNA: TGTGCCAGCAGCGTAGCAGGGACAGGGGGTGGAAACACCATATATTTT

V: TRBV19
J: TRBJ1-1
size: NA
D: NA
CDR3: CASSTFLTGNTEAFF
DNA: TGTGCCAGTAGTACCTTCCTCACAGGGAACACTGAAGCTTTCTTT

V: TRBV19
J: TRBJ1-6
size: NA
D: NA
CDR3: CASSLGGVGSPLHF
DNA: TGTGCCAGTAGTCTAGGGGGGGTCGGCTCACCCCTCCACTTT

V: TRBV3-1/TRBV3-2
J: TRBJ1-2
size: NA
D: NA
CDR3: CASREGREGGYTF
DNA: TGTGCCAGCCGCGAGGGCAGGGAGGGTGGCTACACCTTC

V: TRBV9
J: TRBJ2-3
size: NA
D: TRBD2
CDR3: CASRREGLGDTQYF
DNA: TGTGCCAGCAGGAGGGAGGGCCTAGGAGATACGCAGTATTTT

V: TRBV19
J: TRBJ1-1
size: NA
D: NA
CDR3: CASSLQGLGEAFF
DNA: TGTGCCAGTAGTTTACAGGGCCTCGGTGAAGCTTTCTTT

V: TRBV6-5
J: TRBJ1-2
size: once
D: TRBD1
CDR3: CASSSRDSYYGYTF
DNA: TGTGCCAGCAGCTCAAGGGACAGCTACTATGGCTACACCTTC

V: TRBV7-3
J: TRBJ2-3
size: NA
D: NA
CDR3: CASSLSGGGTSTDTQYF
DNA: TGTGCCAGCAGCTTAAGCGGAGGCGGGACTAGCACAGATACGCAGTATTTT

V: TRBV2
J: TRBJ1-1
size: NA
D: NA
CDR3: CASSAGQPNLYAFF
DNA: TGTGCCAGCAGCGCAGGCCAACCCAACCTTTATGCTTTCTTT

V: TRBV20-1
J: TRBJ2-1
size: NA
D: TRBD2
CDR3: CSASGTSGYNEQFF
DNA: TGCAGTGCTAGTGGGACTAGCGGTTACAATGAGCAGTTCTTC

V: TRBV4-2
J: TRBJ2-3
size: few
D: NA
CDR3: CASSQETGVGTDTQYF
DNA: TGTGCCAGCAGCCAAGAAACAGGTGTTGGCACAGATACGCAGTATTTT

V: TRBV15
J: TRBJ2-7
size: NA
D: NA
CDR3: CATSRETIGYEQYF
DNA: TGTGCCACCAGCAGAGAGACTATCGGCTACGAGCAGTACTTC

V: TRBV29-1
J: TRBJ2-3
size: once
D: NA
CDR3: CSVGMGGPTDTQYF
DNA: TGCAGCGTTGGTATGGGGGGTCCTACAGATACGCAGTATTTT

V: TRBV11-2
J: TRBJ2-1
size: NA
D: NA
CDR3: CASSRTAYNEQFF
DNA: TGTGCCAGCAGCCGGACAGCCTACAATGAGCAGTTCTTC

V: TRBV6-1
J: TRBJ2-7
size: NA
D: TRBD2
CDR3: CASSEVGSGSYEQYF
DNA: TGTGCCAGCAGTGAAGTGGGTAGCGGGAGTTACGAGCAGTACTTC

V: TRBV13
J: TRBJ2-3
size: NA
D: TRBD1
CDR3: CASSWRTGKTQYF
DNA: TGTGCCAGCAGCTGGCGGACAGGGAAAACGCAGTATTTT

V: TRBV6-5
J: TRBJ2-3
size: NA
D: TRBD1
CDR3: CASSYAGQGANTQYF
DNA: TGTGCCAGCAGTTATGCGGGACAGGGGGCCAATACGCAGTATTTT

V: TRBV7-2
J: TRBJ2-7
size: NA
D: NA
CDR3: CASSQARSKPSYEQYF
DNA: TGTGCCAGCAGCCAAGCGCGGTCGAAACCATCCTACGAGCAGTACTTC

V: TRBV18
J: TRBJ1-2
size: NA
D: TRBD1
CDR3: CASSPPAGGPYYGYTF
DNA: TGTGCCAGCTCACCACCGGCAGGGGGCCCCTACTATGGCTACACCTTC

V: TRBV5-6
J: TRBJ1-2
size: NA
D: NA
CDR3: CASSYDQGNYGYTF
DNA: TGTGCCAGCAGTTACGACCAGGGGAACTATGGCTACACCTTC

V: TRBV7-2
J: TRBJ2-7
size: NA
D: NA
CDR3: CASSLAFLSESSYEQYF
DNA: TGTGCCAGCAGCTTAGCTTTCCTTAGCGAGAGCTCCTACGAGCAGTACTTC